The 13 T cell receptor beta chains below come from one sample, sequenced in a study of OX40 agonist ivuxolimab in advanced cancers. To prepare the library, the immunoSEQ multiplex PCR assay was applied. TCRdb obtained this table from immuneACCESS and retained in-frame rearrangements with V and J assigned. These tables miss some clones; where compared with another copy, unresolved V genes account for less than half of the shortfall, and the remainder is unexplained. The sample table records around 67,000 clones; roughly nine tenths of these occur just once. The top ten constitute around 2.3% of the sample. Sequences were derived from CD4+ or CD8+ T cells sorted from blood, sampled in a trial of the OX40 agonist ivuxolimab. The receptors come from an adult with an advanced solid tumor such as melanoma, head and neck, liver or kidney cancer.

The chain uses TRBV5-4 and TRBJ2-5; no clear D gene. The germline V gene encodes CDR1 SGHNT and CDR2 YYREEE (reference sequence). CDR3 size: 11 residues. The V end lost 4 bases, the J end lost 5 bases, and 6 bases lay between the germline ends. This CDR3 is CASSLTETQYF. In nucleotides, the CDR3 is TGTGCCAGCAGCCTCACGGAGACCCAGTACTTC.

The chain is built from TRBV28 and TRBJ2-2; 9 bases align to TRBD1. V was pared by 4 bases and J by 6 bases, with 9 bases of the junction left unmatched. The CDR3 extends over 16 amino acids. Germline loops: CDR1 MDHEN, CDR2 SYDVKM. CDR3 loop: CASSSPQGAGAGELFF. CDR3 nucleotides: TGTGCCAGCAGTTCCCCACAGGGGGCAGGGGCCGGGGAGCTGTTTTTT.

Note on this clone: Germline and junction disagree at one end, which may indicate a read error. The J gene is TRBJ2-7, the V gene TRBV7-2; 7 positions match TRBD2. Germline CDR1 SGHTA, CDR2 FQGNSA. This CDR3 is built from 13 residues. The CDR3, as DNA: TGTGTCAGCAGCTTAGTCGGGGAGGGGGAGCAGTACTTC. This gives the protein CVSSLVGEGEQYF.

There are a few counts of this clone. The V and J genes are TRBV7-3 and TRBJ2-7; D unclear. The germline V gene has CDR1 SGHTA and CDR2 FQGTGA. This CDR3 has 13 residues. V was shortened by 3 bases and J by 12 bases, with 18 bases between the two germline ends. The CDR3, as DNA: TGTGCCAGCAGCTTTTCCCTCCCATTAGCTCTGTACTTC. It specifies CASSFSLPLALYF.

The rearrangement uses TRBV6-5 and TRBJ2-2, with TRBD2 matching over 7 bases. After removal of 3 bases from V and 4 bases from J, the junction contained 8 bases not matched to a gene. This CDR3 region has 16 residues. The germline gives CDR1 MNHEY, CDR2 SVGAGI. Here the CDR3 reads CASSYKGGFSTGELFF. The CDR3 DNA sequence: TGTGCCAGCAGTTATAAGGGAGGGTTTAGCACCGGGGAGCTGTTTTTT.

As concerns this clone: The germline gene is not matched at one end of the junction; a read error may be the cause. As DNA, the CDR3 is TGTGCTAGCAGCTTCCAGACGGGGGATGAGCAGTTCTTC. Protein sequence: CASSFQTGDEQFF. The chain employs TRBV7-7 and TRBJ2-1, with D perhaps matching TRBD2 (6 bases). Germline CDR1 and CDR2: SSHAT and FNYEAQ (reference sequence). This CDR3 has 13 residues.

The rearrangement uses TRBV5-6 and TRBJ2-7; D is ambiguous. Germline V gene sequence: CDR1 SGHDT, CDR2 YYEEEE. The CDR3 sequence is 13 residues long. V gave up 3 bases and J gave up 4 bases, with 11 bases separating them. CDR3 nucleotide sequence: TGTGCCAGCAGCTGGGCGGCGATTTACGAGCAGTACTTC. Protein: CASSWAAIYEQYF.

The chain joins TRBV19 to TRBJ1-4; 7 bases fit TRBD1. Germline V gives CDR1 LNHDA, CDR2 SQIVND (reference sequence). The CDR3 runs 14 residues. The J segment lost 9 bases and the V segment lost 3 bases, leaving 7 bases of the junction unmatched. CDR3 sequence reads: CASSIRGGAQKLFF. In nucleotides, the CDR3 is TGTGCCAGTAGTATCAGAGGGGGCGCGCAAAAACTGTTTTTT.

V usage is TRBV20-1 and J usage is TRBJ2-7; TRBD2 might be the D (7 bases). Germline-derived CDR1 and CDR2 are DFQATT and SNEGSKA (reference sequence). The CDR3 consists of 11 residues. The V gene lost 6 bases and the J gene lost 3 bases, with 9 bases spanning the gap. In nucleotides, the CDR3 is TGCAGTGCAGGGGGGGGCTACGAGCAGTACTTC. Translation: CSAGGGYEQYF.

The rearrangement joins TRBV28 to TRBJ2-7; 9 bases line up with TRBD1. V lost 7 bases to trimming and J lost 5 bases; unmatched junction nucleotides: 9. CDR1 and CDR2 from the germline V gene are MDHEN and SYDVKM. This CDR3 comprises 14 residues. CDR3 nucleotides: TGTGCCAGCACTCCCGGGGACAGGGACCACGAGCAGTACTTC. It is translated as CASTPGDRDHEQYF.

CDR3 nucleotide sequence: TGTGCCAGGTACTACAGCGGCTCTGAAGCTTTCTTT. Residues: CARYYSGSEAFF. The chain has TRBV5-6 and TRBJ1-1; the D is unclear. The CDR3 length is 12 residues. Germline V gene data show CDR1 as SGHDT and CDR2 as YYEEEE. Between the trimmed V and J ends, which lost 8 bases and 6 bases, there was a span of 14 bases.

The V call is TRBV6-1, the J call TRBJ2-2; 8 nucleotides line up with TRBD2. The CDR3 has 15 residues. The J segment lost 5 bases and the V segment lost 9 bases, leaving 11 bases of the junction unmatched. CDR1 MNHNS and CDR2 SASEGT come from the germline V gene. CDR3 region: CASESGTSWTGELFF. CDR3 DNA: TGTGCCAGTGAGAGCGGGACTAGTTGGACCGGGGAGCTGTTTTTT.

The chain's CDR3 is CASSKVREKLFF. The CDR3 DNA sequence: TGTGCCAGCAGCAAAGTAAGGGAAAAACTGTTTTTT. This chain uses TRBV21-1 with TRBJ1-4. TRBV21-1 is shown as a pseudogene. The CDR3 sequence is 12 residues long.